The source of this T cell receptor beta chain is a study of T-cell reconstitution after alpha-beta-depleted transplantation in children. The CDR3 length is 12 residues. The V and J ends lost 2 bases and 8 bases respectively, with 7 bases between them. In germline, CDR1 is DFQATT, CDR2 SNEGSKA (reference sequence). Unique molecular identifiers were incorporated during preparation of the TCRbeta library. TCRdb reprocessed the PCR reads with MiXCR, giving one entry per CDR3 protein. Among about 500,000 distinct CDR3 sequences listed, about 33% were seen once. This clonotype originated in a human donor who donated a stem cell graft to a child with aplastic anemia. Sequences were derived from PBMCs from the stem cell graft donor, sampled from the stem cell graft. The chain combines TRBV20-1 with TRBJ2-6; D is unresolved. The CDR3 DNA reads TGCAGTGCTAGACCGGATTCCAACGTCCTGACTTTC. Encoded protein: CSARPDSNVLTF.